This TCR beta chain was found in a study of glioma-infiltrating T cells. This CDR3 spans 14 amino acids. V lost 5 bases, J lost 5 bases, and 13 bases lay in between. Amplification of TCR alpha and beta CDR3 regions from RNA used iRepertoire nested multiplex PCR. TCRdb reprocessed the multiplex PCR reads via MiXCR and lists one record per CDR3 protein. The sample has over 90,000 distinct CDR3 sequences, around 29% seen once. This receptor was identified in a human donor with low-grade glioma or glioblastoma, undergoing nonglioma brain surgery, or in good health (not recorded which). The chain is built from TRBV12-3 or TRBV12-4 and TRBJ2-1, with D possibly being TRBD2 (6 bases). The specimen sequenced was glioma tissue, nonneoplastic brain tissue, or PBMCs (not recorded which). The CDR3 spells CASSRTWEDNEQFF. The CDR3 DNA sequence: TGTGCCAGCAGTAGGACTTGGGAGGACAATGAGCAGTTCTTC.